This T cell receptor beta chain was documented in a study of cytomegalovirus exposure and HLA in healthy donors. The study's findings and limits: Researchers catalogued approximately 160 TCR beta chains as cytomegalovirus-associated. Subsequent analysis revealed that first-cohort TCR clusters tended to co-occur in the 120 or so validation repertoires.

Generated by immunoSEQ multiplex PCR, the TCRdb table keeps only in-frame clones and is missing some. The sample yields over 130,000 clones, around 86% seen once. There are 17 residues in the CDR3. The germline gives CDR1 SGHVS, CDR2 FQNEAQ. Trimming removed 2 bases at V and 5 bases at J, with 21 bases between. A single count supports this clone. The antigen is unknown. This sequence was found in a man aged 18 to 30 in good health and CMV-seropositive. V and J are TRBV7-8 and TRBJ2-5, with unresolved D. Sequenced: PBMCs. Here the CDR3 reads CASSLSAPDGFGETQYF. Written as DNA, the CDR3 is TGTGCCAGCAGCTTATCGGCACCAGACGGGTTCGGGGAGACCCAGTACTTC.